This T cell receptor (beta chain) is from a study of identical twins. Study-level findings and limits: Weaker excess sharing between twins was seen in beta out-of-frame sequences.

Template switching added a universal primer site, and cDNA bore unique molecular identifiers. TCRdb used MiXCR to reprocess the 5' RACE reads, holding one entry per CDR3 protein. The sample contains about 240,000 distinct CDR3 sequences, 8% to 11% of which appear only once. A few counts support this clonotype. Its specificity is unknown. The CDR3 is 16 amino acids. Germline loops: CDR1 MNHEY, CDR2 SMNVEV (reference sequence). V trimming: 10 bases; J trimming: 0 bases; junction bases outside the gene matches: 4. Sequences were obtained from memory T cells sorted from blood. The TCR sequence derives from a man over 45 in good health. The chain employs TRBV27 and TRBJ2-3; 16 bases are shared with TRBD2. CDR3 DNA: TGTGCCACCGGGACTAGCGGGGGGGGTAGCACAGATACGCAGTATTTT. Its protein is CATGTSGGGSTDTQYF.